This T cell receptor beta chain was recorded in a study of blood T cell repertoires in COVID-19. Assay: immunoSEQ multiplex PCR; the TCRdb copy retains only in-frame clones and omits some. The sample gives 200,000 to 250,000 clones, 84% of which show up once; 15% to 20% is in the top ten. Trimming cost V 3 bases and J 4 bases; bases outside gene matches: 6. Germline lookup yields CDR1 KGHDR and CDR2 SFDVKD. The length of the CDR3 is 16 residues. The TCR sequence derives from an elderly woman with active or convalescent COVID-19. The rearrangement links TRBV24-1 to TRBJ2-1, with 9 bases matching TRBD2. The sequenced material came from peripheral blood. In DNA, the CDR3 is TGTGCCACCAGTGATGCAGCGGGGGGCCAATACAATGAGCAGTTCTTC. Protein product: CATSDAAGGQYNEQFF.